This is a list of T cell receptor beta chains from one sample in a study of blood T cell repertoires in COVID-19. Generated by immunoSEQ multiplex PCR, the TCRdb table keeps only in-frame clones and is missing some. The data show about 200,000 clones, approximately 86% seen once. Sequencing was performed on PBMCs or T cells enriched from blood (not recorded which). The receptors were gathered from a woman aged 35 to 49 in a cohort exposed to, infected with or recovered from COVID-19 (not recorded which). CDR3s include the opening cysteine and the closing phenylalanine or tryptophan. D genes are given only for firm matches. Some rows have no size entry. The others give once, few or many, or a class for an expanded clone.

TRBJ2-2 | - | TRBD2 | TRBV4-1 | CASSPSSGIEGELFF | TGCGCCAGCAGCCCTTCTAGCGGGATCGAAGGGGAGCTGTTTTTT
TRBJ2-7 | - | - | TRBV19 | CASSLTGAPTYEQYF | TGTGCCAGTAGCTTAACCGGAGCGCCAACCTACGAGCAGTACTTC
TRBJ1-3 | - | - | TRBV9 | CASSVTGGNTIYF | TGTGCCAGCAGCGTAACAGGTGGAAACACCATATATTTT
TRBJ1-4 | - | - | TRBV7-8 | CASSLAGRQRATNEKLFF | TGTGCCAGCAGCTTAGCAGGACGGCAGAGGGCAACTAATGAAAAACTGTTTTTT
TRBJ1-5 | - | - | TRBV19 | CASSIGGANQPQHF | TGTGCCAGTAGTATCGGAGGGGCAAATCAGCCCCAGCATTTT
TRBJ2-3 | - | TRBD1 | TRBV2 | CASSRRDRGADTQYF | TGTGCCAGCTCTCGCCGGGACAGGGGTGCAGATACGCAGTATTTT
TRBJ2-7 | - | - | TRBV2 | CASVDNPYEQYF | TGTGCCAGCGTCGACAATCCCTACGAGCAGTACTTC
TRBJ2-1 | - | - | TRBV7-2 | CASSLASPGREQFF | TGTGCCAGCAGCTTAGCGTCGCCAGGGCGTGAGCAGTTCTTC
TRBJ2-7 | - | TRBD2 | TRBV11-2 | CASSQGLAFSYEQYF | TGTGCCAGCAGCCAAGGACTAGCGTTCTCCTACGAGCAGTACTTC
TRBJ2-2 | - | - | TRBV5-4 | CASSFKRANTGELFF | TGTGCCAGCAGCTTTAAACGGGCGAACACCGGGGAGCTGTTTTTT
TRBJ2-4 | - | TRBD1 | TRBV5-6 | CASSSSQGFLAKNIQYF | TGTGCCAGCAGCTCTTCACAGGGGTTCCTAGCCAAAAACATTCAGTACTTC
TRBJ2-7 | - | - | TRBV21-1 | CASSLGGALEQYF | TGTGCCAGCAGTTTGGGGGGGGCCCTCGAGCAGTACTTC
TRBJ1-6 | - | - | TRBV6-5 | CASSLYRQNSPLHF | TGTGCCAGCAGTCTTTACAGGCAAAATTCACCCCTCCACTTT
TRBJ1-2 | once | TRBD1 | TRBV5-8 | CASSSSGTGRINGYTF | TGTGCCAGCAGCTCCTCCGGGACAGGGCGGATTAATGGCTACACCTTC
TRBJ2-4 | - | - | TRBV7-9 | CASSLAGVPAKNIQYF | TGTGCCAGCAGCTTAGCTGGAGTACCAGCCAAAAACATTCAGTACTTC
TRBJ1-5 | - | - | TRBV13 | CASSKGGGVNQPQHF | TGTGCCAGCAGCAAGGGGGGAGGGGTAAATCAGCCCCAGCATTTT
TRBJ1-1 | - | - | TRBV10-3 | CATQGVNTEAFF | TGTGCCACGCAGGGCGTGAACACTGAAGCTTTCTTT
TRBJ1-5 | few | - | TRBV18 | CASSLEQGSAGGPQHF | TGTGCCAGCTCACTAGAGCAGGGTTCTGCCGGGGGGCCCCAGCATTTT
TRBJ1-5 | - | - | TRBV9 | CASSAKGALQPQHF | TGTGCCAGCAGCGCAAAAGGGGCTCTTCAGCCCCAGCATTTT
TRBJ2-1 | - | - | TRBV12-3/TRBV12-4 | CASSDFEIEQFF | TGTGCCAGCAGTGATTTTGAGATCGAGCAGTTCTTC
TRBJ2-2 | - | TRBD1 | TRBV18 | CASSPRDREAGELFF | TGTGCCAGCTCACCACGGGACAGGGAGGCCGGGGAGCTGTTTTTT
TRBJ2-5 | - | - | TRBV7-8 | CASSSLQAALGETQYF | TGTGCCAGCAGCTCTCTTCAGGCCGCTTTGGGAGAGACCCAGTACTTC
TRBJ2-1 | - | TRBD2 | TRBV10-3 | CATQTSGSSYNEQFF | TGTGCCACCCAGACTAGCGGCAGCTCCTACAATGAGCAGTTCTTC
TRBJ2-2 | - | - | TRBV7-2 | CASSLRQVRNTGELFF | TGTGCCAGCAGCCTAAGACAGGTGCGGAACACCGGGGAGCTGTTTTTT
TRBJ2-1 | - | - | TRBV2 | CASSGTTYNEQFF | TGTGCCAGCAGTGGGACAACCTACAATGAGCAGTTCTTC
TRBJ1-5 | - | - | TRBV2 | CASSAPTRAGNQPQHF | TGTGCCAGCAGTGCGCCTACCAGGGCCGGCAATCAGCCCCAGCATTTT
TRBJ1-5 | - | TRBD1 | TRBV27 | CASSLGTGGSNQPQHF | TGTGCCAGCAGTTTAGGGACAGGGGGGAGCAATCAGCCCCAGCATTTT
TRBJ1-3 | - | - | TRBV7-9 | CASSYRLGRNTIYF | TGTGCCAGCAGCTACCGCCTAGGGAGGAACACCATATATTTT
TRBJ1-4 | - | - | TRBV7-8 | CASSSRSGHPYSDEKLFF | TGTGCCAGCAGCTCCCGGTCGGGACACCCCTATTCGGATGAAAAACTGTTTTTT
TRBJ2-5 | - | TRBD2 | TRBV2 | CASKTAGGPSRETQYF | TGTGCCAGCAAAACAGCGGGAGGGCCGAGTAGAGAGACCCAGTACTTC
TRBJ2-7 | few | - | TRBV27 | CASSSPSYEQYF | TGTGCCAGCAGCTCCCCCTCTTACGAGCAGTACTTC
TRBJ2-6 | few | - | TRBV2 | CASSVSQAQANVLTF | TGTGCCAGCAGTGTATCCCAAGCTCAGGCCAACGTCCTGACTTTC
TRBJ1-1 | few | - | TRBV5-1 | CASSLGDTEAFF | TGCGCCAGCAGCTTAGGGGACACTGAAGCTTTCTTT
TRBJ2-1 | - | - | TRBV6-5 | CASSYVGGSYNEQFF | TGTGCCAGCAGTTACGTGGGGGGCTCCTACAATGAGCAGTTCTTC
TRBJ2-7 | - | - | TRBV4-1 | CASSLRIENSYEQYF | TGCGCCAGCAGCCTGAGGATTGAGAATTCCTACGAGCAGTACTTC
TRBJ2-1 | - | - | TRBV2 | CASHLPISYNEQFF | TGTGCCAGCCATCTACCAATATCCTACAATGAGCAGTTCTTC
TRBJ2-5 | - | TRBD2 | TRBV5-4 | CASSYKRERGETQYF | TGTGCCAGCAGCTACAAGCGGGAGCGGGGAGAGACCCAGTACTTC
TRBJ1-1 | - | - | TRBV30 | CAWSQGTEAFF | TGTGCATGGAGTCAGGGCACTGAAGCTTTCTTT
TRBJ1-2 | once | - | TRBV4-3 | CASSQDTSYGYTF | TGCGCCAGCAGCCAAGACACAAGCTATGGCTACACCTTC
TRBJ1-1 | - | TRBD1 | TRBV6-1 | CASSDGQGLNTEAFF | TGTGCCAGCAGTGACGGACAGGGGTTGAACACTGAAGCTTTCTTT
TRBJ2-1 | - | - | TRBV4-3 | CASSRSAGTYNEQFF | TGCGCCAGCAGCCGTTCAGCCGGGACCTACAATGAGCAGTTCTTC
TRBJ2-2 | - | TRBD1 | TRBV7-8 | CASSLYQGASTGELFF | TGTGCCAGCAGCTTATATCAGGGGGCGAGCACCGGGGAGCTGTTTTTT
TRBJ1-1 | - | - | TRBV5-4 | CASSLRRETNTEAFF | TGTGCCAGCAGCTTGCGGAGGGAAACGAACACTGAAGCTTTCTTT
TRBJ2-7 | - | - | TRBV7-8 | CASSLSGAYEQYF | TGTGCCAGCAGCCTCTCGGGGGCCTACGAGCAGTACTTC
TRBJ2-7 | - | - | TRBV21-1 | CASSKAEGIYEQYF | TGTGCCAGCAGCAAAGCGGAGGGGATTTACGAGCAGTACTTC